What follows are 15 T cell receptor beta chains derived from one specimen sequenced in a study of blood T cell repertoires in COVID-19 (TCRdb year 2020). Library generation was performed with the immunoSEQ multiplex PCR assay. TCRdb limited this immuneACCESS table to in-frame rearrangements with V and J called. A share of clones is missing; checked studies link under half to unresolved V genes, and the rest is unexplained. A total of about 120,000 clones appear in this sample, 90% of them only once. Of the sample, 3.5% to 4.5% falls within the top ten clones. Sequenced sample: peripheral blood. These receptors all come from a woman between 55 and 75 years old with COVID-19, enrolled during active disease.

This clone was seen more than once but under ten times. The CDR3 bases are TGCGCCAGCAGCCGGGACCTTAAATGGACAGGATTGAACACTGAAGCTTTCTTT. It codes for CASSRDLKWTGLNTEAFF. The gene calls are TRBV5-1 and TRBJ1-1; 7 bases agree with TRBD1. The CDR3 has 18 residues. With 4 bases clipped from V and 0 bases from J, the junction kept 15 bases outside the gene matches. The germline CDR1 and CDR2 sequences are SGHRS and YFSETQ.

This CDR3 is CASSQRGGQGYEQYF. CDR3 nucleotide sequence: TGTGCCAGCAGCCAAAGAGGGGGACAGGGCTACGAGCAGTACTTC. The rearrangement links TRBV3-1 (or the pseudogene TRBV3-2) to TRBJ2-7; TRBD1 agrees at 9 bases. Germline values: CDR1 LGHDT, CDR2 YNNKEL (reference sequence). The CDR3 has 15 residues. V gave up 2 bases and J gave up 3 bases; unmatched junction bases: 5.

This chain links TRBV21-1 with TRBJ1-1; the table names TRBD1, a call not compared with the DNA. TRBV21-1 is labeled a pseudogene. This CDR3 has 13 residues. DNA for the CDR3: TGTGCCAGCAGGGACAGCGAGAACACTGAAGCTTTCTTT. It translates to CASRDSENTEAFF.

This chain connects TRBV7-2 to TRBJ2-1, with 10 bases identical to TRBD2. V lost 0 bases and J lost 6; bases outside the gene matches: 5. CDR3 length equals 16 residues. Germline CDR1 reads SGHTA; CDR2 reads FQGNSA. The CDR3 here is CASSLASSGGANEQFF. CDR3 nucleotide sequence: TGTGCCAGCAGCTTAGCATCCAGCGGGGGGGCCAATGAGCAGTTCTTC.

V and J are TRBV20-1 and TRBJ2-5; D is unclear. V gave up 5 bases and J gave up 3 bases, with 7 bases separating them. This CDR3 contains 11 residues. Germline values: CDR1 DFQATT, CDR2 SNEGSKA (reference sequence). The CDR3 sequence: CSAEMEETQYF. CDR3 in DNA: TGCAGTGCTGAGATGGAAGAGACCCAGTACTTC.

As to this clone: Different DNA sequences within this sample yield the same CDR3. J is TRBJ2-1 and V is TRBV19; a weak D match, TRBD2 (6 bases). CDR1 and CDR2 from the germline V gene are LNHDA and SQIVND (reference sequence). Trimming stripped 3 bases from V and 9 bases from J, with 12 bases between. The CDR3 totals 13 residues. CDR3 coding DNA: TGTGCCAGTAGTATCGGTGGTAGCGGTGAGCAGTTCTTC. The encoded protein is CASSIGGSGEQFF.

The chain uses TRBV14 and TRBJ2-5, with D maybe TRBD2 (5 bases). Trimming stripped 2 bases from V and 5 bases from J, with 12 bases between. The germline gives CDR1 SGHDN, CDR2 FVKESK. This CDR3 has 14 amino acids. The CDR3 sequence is CASSQPGRRETQYF. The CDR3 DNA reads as TGTGCCAGCAGCCAACCAGGTCGGAGGGAGACCCAGTACTTC.

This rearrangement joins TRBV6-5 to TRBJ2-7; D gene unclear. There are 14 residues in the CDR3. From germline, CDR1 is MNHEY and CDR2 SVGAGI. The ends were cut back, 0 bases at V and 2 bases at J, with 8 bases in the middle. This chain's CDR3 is CASSYSSLTYEQYF. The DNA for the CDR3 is TGTGCCAGCAGTTACTCGAGCCTAACCTACGAGCAGTACTTC.

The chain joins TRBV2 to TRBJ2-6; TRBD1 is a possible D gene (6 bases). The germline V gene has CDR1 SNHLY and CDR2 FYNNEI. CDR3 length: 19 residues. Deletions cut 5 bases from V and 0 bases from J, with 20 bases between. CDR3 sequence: CASSYPTGPDPSGANVLTF. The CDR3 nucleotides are TGTGCCAGCAGTTATCCGACAGGCCCCGACCCCTCTGGGGCCAACGTCCTGACTTTC.

The CDR3 nucleotides read TGTGCCAGCAGTACCGGGACAGGGTATGGCTACACCTTC. Encoded protein: CASSTGTGYGYTF. The rearrangement joins TRBV6-2 or TRBV6-3 to TRBJ1-2; TRBD1 matches at 9 bases. V shed 5 bases and J 5 bases; nucleotides not matched to a gene: 3. Germline CDR1 and CDR2: MNHEY and SVGEGT. This CDR3 contains 13 residues.

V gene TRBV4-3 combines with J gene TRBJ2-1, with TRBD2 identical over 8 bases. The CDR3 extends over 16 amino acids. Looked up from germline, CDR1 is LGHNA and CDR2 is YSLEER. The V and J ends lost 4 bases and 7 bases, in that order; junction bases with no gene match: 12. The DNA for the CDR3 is TGCGCCAGCAGCCTTTACGGGGGGGCCGTCGGGAATGAGCAGTTCTTC. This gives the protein CASSLYGGAVGNEQFF.

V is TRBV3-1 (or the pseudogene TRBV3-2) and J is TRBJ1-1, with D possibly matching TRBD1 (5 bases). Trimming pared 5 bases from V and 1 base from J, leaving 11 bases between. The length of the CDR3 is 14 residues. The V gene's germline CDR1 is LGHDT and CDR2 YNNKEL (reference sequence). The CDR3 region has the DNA TGTGCCAGCAGCTTTCAGGGATCGAACACTGAAGCTTTCTTT. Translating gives CASSFQGSNTEAFF.

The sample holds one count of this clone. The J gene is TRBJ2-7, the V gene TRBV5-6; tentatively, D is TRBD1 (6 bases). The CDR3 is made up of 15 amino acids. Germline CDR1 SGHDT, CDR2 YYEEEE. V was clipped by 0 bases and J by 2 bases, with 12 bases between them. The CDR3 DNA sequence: TGTGCCAGCAGCTTGGGTGGACAGCCAGCCTACGAGCAGTACTTC. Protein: CASSLGGQPAYEQYF.

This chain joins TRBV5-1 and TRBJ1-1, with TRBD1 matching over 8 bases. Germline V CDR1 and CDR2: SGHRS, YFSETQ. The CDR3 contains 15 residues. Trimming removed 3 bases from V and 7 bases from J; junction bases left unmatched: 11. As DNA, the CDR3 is TGCGCCAGCAGCTCCCAGCCTGACAGGGGTCGTGAAGCTTTCTTT. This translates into CASSSQPDRGREAFF.

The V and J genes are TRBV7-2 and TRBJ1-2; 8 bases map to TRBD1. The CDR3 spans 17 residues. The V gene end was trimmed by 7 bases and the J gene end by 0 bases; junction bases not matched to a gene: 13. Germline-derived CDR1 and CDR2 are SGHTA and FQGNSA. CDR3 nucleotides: TGTGCCAGCATCCCCAGGGGAGGGGACAGGACTAACTATGGCTACACCTTC. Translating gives CASIPRGGDRTNYGYTF.